These 12 T cell receptor beta chains share one sample of origin, sequenced in a study of blood T cell repertoires in COVID-19. Profiling relied on immunoSEQ multiplex PCR, and the TCRdb table lists in-frame clones only, not all of them. The data hold more than 55,000 clones, with roughly nine tenths observed a single time. Sequenced input: peripheral blood. These receptors originate from a man aged 45 to 65 with active COVID-19.

The V and J genes are TRBV5-1 and TRBJ2-5; weak D call: TRBD2 (6 bases). The V gene's germline CDR1 is SGHRS and CDR2 YFSETQ. The CDR3 spans 13 residues. The germline V and J ends were trimmed by 5 bases and 3 bases, with 11 bases remaining between them. The CDR3 region is CASRGTSKETQYF. CDR3 nucleotides: TGCGCCAGCAGGGGAACTAGCAAAGAGACCCAGTACTTC.

The J gene is TRBJ2-2, the V gene TRBV2; 9 bases match TRBD1. Looked up from germline, CDR1 is SNHLY and CDR2 is FYNNEI. This CDR3 spans 13 amino acids. Trimming cost V 7 bases and J 5 bases; bases outside gene matches: 2. CDR3 in amino acids: CASIGQGTGELFF. CDR3 nucleotide sequence: TGTGCCAGCATAGGACAGGGGACCGGGGAGCTGTTTTTT.

CDR3 sequence (DNA): TGTGCCAGTAGGAGGACAGGGGCTAACTATGGCTACACCTTC. It codes for CASRRTGANYGYTF. The rearrangement uses TRBV19 and TRBJ1-2; 9 bases match TRBD1. The CDR3 has 14 residues. After removal of 6 bases from V and 0 bases from J, the junction contained 2 bases not matched to a gene. Germline V gene lookup returns CDR1 LNHDA and CDR2 SQIVND (reference sequence).

V is TRBV7-9 and J is TRBJ2-1, with 7 bases lining up with TRBD2. Germline CDR1 reads SEHNR; CDR2 reads FQNEAQ (reference sequence). V lost 1 base to trimming and J lost 8 bases; unmatched junction nucleotides: 5. CDR3 length: 14 residues. The CDR3 DNA is TGTGCCAGCAGCTTAGATCGACTAGCCGATGAGCAGTTCTTC. Protein: CASSLDRLADEQFF. Combining the CDR3 with reference TRBV7-9 and TRBJ2-1 gives the whole variable domain DTGVSQNPRHKITKRGQNVTFRCDPISEHNRLYWYRQTLGQGPEFLTYFQNEAQLEKSRLLSDRFSAERPKGSFSTLEIQRTEQGDSAMYLCASSLDRLADEQFFGPGTRLTVL.

The rearrangement joins TRBV29-1 to TRBJ1-1, with D tentatively TRBD1 (5 bases). The CDR3 consists of 13 residues. Germline lookup yields CDR1 SQVTM and CDR2 ANQGSEA. The CDR3 sequence is CAGNQGSTTEAFF. The CDR3 nucleotides are TGCGCAGGAAATCAGGGATCGACAACTGAAGCTTTCTTT.

The V and J genes are TRBV2 and TRBJ2-5; D call uncertain. Germline lookup yields CDR1 SNHLY and CDR2 FYNNEI. V lost 6 bases to trimming and J lost 5 bases, with 4 bases between them. The CDR3 is made up of 10 amino acids. Here the CDR3 reads CASRQETQYF. CDR3 coding DNA: TGTGCCAGCAGGCAGGAGACCCAGTACTTC.

The chain uses TRBV4-2 and TRBJ2-4; 8 nucleotides agree with TRBD1. J gave up 2 bases and V 8 bases, and 11 bases lay outside the gene matches. Germline lookup yields CDR1 LGHNA and CDR2 YNFKEQ. The CDR3 is made up of 16 amino acids. CDR3 bases: TGTGCCAGCCGCAACTGGACAGGGCGGACCAAAAACATTCAGTACTTC. As protein: CASRNWTGRTKNIQYF.

The chain has TRBV4-2 and TRBJ1-4, with D maybe TRBD1 (6 bases). V lost 1 base and J lost 5, with 23 bases in between. The CDR3 loop spans 19 amino acids. Per germline, CDR1 LGHNA and CDR2 YNFKEQ. CDR3 amino acids: CASSQGNQVVTGRNEKLFF. CDR3 DNA: TGTGCCAGCAGCCAAGGTAATCAGGTAGTGACAGGCAGAAATGAAAAACTGTTTTTT.

V usage is TRBV18 and J usage is TRBJ2-1; 9 bases agree with TRBD1. The V gene's germline CDR1 is KGHSH and CDR2 LQKENI. The CDR3 sequence is 15 residues long. V lost 2 bases and J lost 8; bases outside the gene matches: 7. The CDR3 bases are TGTGCCAGCTCACCAGGACAGGGGAATAGGGATGAGCAGTTCTTC. This encodes CASSPGQGNRDEQFF.

The count of this clone is one. The chain employs TRBV7-2 and TRBJ1-2; 8 nucleotides match TRBD1. V lost 5 bases to trimming and J lost 4 bases; unmatched junction nucleotides: 3. Germline V gene lookup returns CDR1 SGHTA and CDR2 FQGNSA. The CDR3 length is 13 residues. CDR3 in DNA: TGTGCCAGCAGCAGAGGACAGGGCTATGGCTACACCTTC. It codes for CASSRGQGYGYTF.

This chain connects TRBV7-8 to TRBJ1-6, with 8 bases aligning to TRBD1. Germline assignment: CDR1 SGHVS and CDR2 FQNEAQ. The CDR3 contains 15 residues. J lost 5 bases, V lost 2 bases, and 2 bases had no gene match. The DNA for the CDR3 is TGTGCCAGCAGCTTAAGGACAGGGAATAATTCACCCCTCCACTTT. Translation gives CASSLRTGNNSPLHF.

The chain links TRBV6-5 to TRBJ2-7; the match to TRBD1 covers 8 bases. The CDR3 runs 13 residues. CDR1 and CDR2 from the germline V gene are MNHEY and SVGAGI. With 7 bases clipped from V and 3 bases from J, the junction kept 5 bases outside the gene matches. CDR3 coding DNA: TGTGCCAGCACGCCGACAGGGGTCTACGAGCAGTACTTC. Its translation: CASTPTGVYEQYF.